Given below is one TCR beta chain in context. Its antigen is currently unknown. Clones were read by immunoSEQ multiplex PCR, and TCRdb kept only the in-frame ones, dropping some. This table lists some 150,000 clones. The data derive from a study of T cell responses to AZD1222 COVID-19 vaccine. The CDR3 has 15 residues. Trimming shortened V by 4 bases and J by 2 bases, and 13 bases separated the two germline ends. In germline, CDR1 is MRHNA, CDR2 SNTAGT. The study's findings and limits: Unmutated variant regions are reportedly targeted by nearly half of spike-specific TCRs. In a largely white British group with more females than males, clonal diversity was possibly underestimated.

The chain employs TRBV6-4 and TRBJ2-3, with D tentatively TRBD1 or TRBD2 (6 bases each). The sequenced material came from peripheral blood. The sequence was obtained from an adult in good health. The CDR3 here is CASSVEGGITDTQYF. CDR3 bases: TGTGCCAGCAGTGTGGAGGGGGGCATCACAGATACGCAGTATTTT.